Following are 21 T cell receptor beta chains from one sample sequenced in a study of cytomegalovirus exposure and HLA in healthy donors (dated 2017 in TCRdb). Library creation used the immunoSEQ multiplex PCR assay. For the multiplex PCR, a mixture combining 60 forward primers for TCR Vbeta segments and 13 reverse primers for TCR Jbeta segments was used. TCRdb obtained this table from immuneACCESS and retained in-frame rearrangements with V and J assigned. These tables miss some clones; where compared with another copy, unresolved V genes account for less than half of the shortfall, and the remainder is unexplained. The sample table holds about 110,000 clones, of which approximately 86% were seen once. The ten most abundant clones make up about 1.8% of the sample. The sequencing input was PBMCs. The receptors were sampled from a man between 35 and 55 years old in good health and CMV-seronegative.

The chain uses TRBV19 and TRBJ1-1, with 8 positions matching TRBD1. The J segment lost 1 base and the V segment lost 5 bases, leaving 3 bases of the junction unmatched. Germline V lookup: CDR1 LNHDA, CDR2 SQIVND (reference sequence). CDR3 size: 14 residues. CDR3 amino acids: CASSSGQENTEAFF. The CDR3 DNA reads as TGTGCCAGTAGTTCGGGACAGGAGAACACTGAAGCTTTCTTT.

This clone was picked up one time. This chain joins TRBV6-6 and TRBJ2-7; no reliable D call. The CDR3 is 11 amino acids. The V end was cut by 6 bases, the J end by 6 bases, with 9 bases between. CDR1 is MNHNY, CDR2 SVGAGI, per germline (reference sequence). The CDR3 region is CASSPRSEQYF. CDR3 nucleotide sequence: TGTGCCAGCAGCCCGAGGAGCGAGCAGTACTTC.

V is TRBV6-5 and J is TRBJ2-2; D call uncertain. Germline CDR1 is MNHEY and CDR2 is SVGAGI. With 6 bases removed from V and 5 bases from J, the gap between germline ends came to 7 bases. The CDR3 spans 12 residues. In DNA, the CDR3 is TGTGCCAGCAGCCCCAAAACCGGGGAGCTGTTTTTT. Translated: CASSPKTGELFF.

V is TRBV28 and J is TRBJ1-2, with D uncertain. This CDR3 has 11 residues. V lost 2 bases to trimming and J lost 10 bases, with 8 bases between them. Germline V gives CDR1 MDHEN, CDR2 SYDVKM. In nucleotides, the CDR3 is TGTGCCAGCAGTTTAGGGCAGATCTACACCTTC. Translated, it gives CASSLGQIYTF.

The chain uses TRBV14 and TRBJ2-3; 7 bases map to TRBD2. Germline lookup yields CDR1 SGHDN and CDR2 FVKESK. The CDR3 contains 15 residues. J was trimmed by 5 bases and V by 1 base; bases with no gene match: 6. The CDR3 nucleotides are TGTGCCAGCAGCCAAGCGAGCGGGGTTGGAGATACGCAGTATTTT. Protein product: CASSQASGVGDTQYF.

This chain joins TRBV5-1 and TRBJ2-7; 11 nucleotides align to TRBD2. This CDR3 comprises 16 residues. The V segment lost 5 bases and the J segment 2 bases; nucleotides outside the gene matches: 9. Germline V gene lookup returns CDR1 SGHRS and CDR2 YFSETQ. Written as DNA, the CDR3 is TGCGCCAGCAGAAAAACCGGGACTAGCGGCCCCTACGAGCAGTACTTC. Protein: CASRKTGTSGPYEQYF. Combining the CDR3 with reference TRBV5-1 and TRBJ2-7 gives the whole variable domain KAGVTQTPRYLIKTRGQQVTLSCSPISGHRSVSWYQQTPGQGLQFLFEYFSETQRNKGNFPGRFSGRQFSNSRSEMNVSTLELGDSALYLCASRKTGTSGPYEQYFGPGTRLTVT.

The gene calls are TRBV19 and TRBJ1-4; 9 bases map to TRBD1. CDR1 LNHDA and CDR2 SQIVND come from the germline V gene (reference sequence). The CDR3 has 16 residues. Trimming at V came to 6 bases and at J to 0 bases, leaving 5 bases not matched to a gene. CDR3 DNA sequence: TGTGCCAGTAGCCCGGACAGGGGCGCAACTAATGAAAAACTGTTTTTT. Protein sequence: CASSPDRGATNEKLFF. The full variable domain, with the rest looked up from reference TRBV19 and TRBJ1-4, is DGGITQSPKYLFRKEGQNVTLSCEQNLNHDAMYWYRQDPGQGLRLIYYSQIVNDFQKGDIAEGYSVSREKKESFPLTVTSAQKNPTAFYLCASSPDRGATNEKLFFGSGTQLSVL.

This clone has only one observation. The chain uses TRBV19 and TRBJ1-2; the D gene is possibly TRBD1 (5 bases). The CDR3 runs 12 residues. Germline CDR1 and CDR2: LNHDA and SQIVND (reference sequence). V lost 5 bases and J 8 bases, leaving 12 bases between the germline ends. The CDR3 loop reads CASSPQRGGYTF. CDR3 DNA: TGTGCCAGTAGTCCCCAAAGGGGCGGCTACACCTTC.

This clone has a handful of counts. The rearrangement uses TRBV5-1 and TRBJ1-6, with D perhaps matching TRBD1 (5 bases). V was cut by 0 bases and J by 7 bases, with 5 bases left in between. The CDR3 loop spans 13 amino acids. CDR1 SGHRS and CDR2 YFSETQ come from the germline V gene. The CDR3 sequence is CASSLEGNSPLHF. The DNA of the CDR3 is TGCGCCAGCAGCTTGGAGGGGAATTCACCCCTCCACTTT. Combining the CDR3 with reference TRBV5-1 and TRBJ1-6 gives the whole variable domain KAGVTQTPRYLIKTRGQQVTLSCSPISGHRSVSWYQQTPGQGLQFLFEYFSETQRNKGNFPGRFSGRQFSNSRSEMNVSTLELGDSALYLCASSLEGNSPLHFGNGTRLTVT.

With regard to this clone: In the same sample, other DNA sequences code for this CDR3. The genes are TRBV7-9 and TRBJ2-2, with 8 bases matching TRBD1. Germline CDR1 SEHNR, CDR2 FQNEAQ (reference sequence). This CDR3 has 16 residues. The junction had 10 bases not matched to a gene; V was cut back by 5 bases and J by 5 bases. CDR3 coding DNA: TGTGCCAGCAGCGCGTCCGGGACAGGACATACCGGGGAGCTGTTTTTT. Protein: CASSASGTGHTGELFF.

This chain joins TRBV19 and TRBJ1-5; D perhaps matches TRBD1 (5 bases). Trimming cost V 6 bases and J 0 bases, with 12 bases left between them. The CDR3 consists of 15 residues. The V gene's germline CDR1 is LNHDA and CDR2 SQIVND (reference sequence). Here the CDR3 reads CASSRGGSSNQPQHF. The CDR3 nucleotides are TGTGCCAGTAGCCGTGGGGGGTCTAGCAATCAGCCCCAGCATTTT.

This clone was counted a single time. This rearrangement joins TRBV7-9 to TRBJ2-2, with D tentatively TRBD1 (5 bases). Germline-derived CDR1 and CDR2 are SEHNR and FQNEAQ (reference sequence). V lost 6 bases to trimming and J lost 1 base, with 12 bases between them. The CDR3 loop spans 15 amino acids. CDR3 region: CASRYDSLNTGELFF. The CDR3 nucleotides read TGTGCCAGCAGATATGACAGCTTGAACACCGGGGAGCTGTTTTTT.

The chain couples TRBV2 to TRBJ1-6, with 9 bases identical to TRBD1. CDR3 length: 19 residues. The junction had 20 bases not matched to a gene; V was cut back by 7 bases and J by 7 bases. The germline V gene has CDR1 SNHLY and CDR2 FYNNEI. This CDR3 is CASIVGPGQGVPRNSPLHF. In DNA, the CDR3 is TGTGCCAGCATTGTCGGGCCGGGACAGGGAGTTCCTAGGAATTCACCCCTCCACTTT.

The chain links TRBV6-4 to TRBJ2-1, with D perhaps matching TRBD2 (6 bases). The V end lost 0 bases, the J end lost 8 bases, and 20 bases lay between the germline ends. The CDR3 sequence is 17 residues long. The germline V gene encodes CDR1 MRHNA and CDR2 SNTAGT. The CDR3 loop is CASSDSPTRREVHEQFF. The CDR3 DNA sequence: TGTGCCAGCAGTGACTCCCCGACTAGAAGGGAGGTCCATGAGCAGTTCTTC.

This clone showed up just once. The chain links TRBV10-3 to TRBJ1-5, with D perhaps TRBD1 (5 bases). The germline V gene has CDR1 ENHRY and CDR2 SYGVKD. There are 15 residues in the CDR3. Trimming shortened V by 1 base and J by 2 bases, and 9 bases separated the two germline ends. CDR3 bases: TGTGCCATCAGTGAGTACGCGGGGGGCAATCAGCCCCAGCATTTT. Translating gives CAISEYAGGNQPQHF.

The chain carries TRBV19 and TRBJ1-2; D is uncertain. V was pared by 3 bases and J by 9 bases, with 17 bases between. Germline CDR1 reads LNHDA; CDR2 reads SQIVND (reference sequence). The CDR3 length is 14 residues. The CDR3 coding sequence is TGTGCCAGTAGTATTGGGCGGACTGACAATAGCTACACCTTC. Translating it yields CASSIGRTDNSYTF.

The chain links TRBV25-1 to TRBJ1-2, with 10 bases that match TRBD1. Germline CDR1 is MGHDK and CDR2 is SYGVNS. The CDR3 totals 15 residues. V lost 8 bases, J lost 7 bases, and 13 bases stayed unmatched. The CDR3 loop reads CASSLTTGGASGYTF. The DNA of the CDR3 is TGTGCCAGCTCCCTCACGACAGGGGGCGCGAGTGGCTACACCTTC.

The rearrangement uses TRBV6-1 and TRBJ2-3, with D possibly matching TRBD1 (5 bases). V was trimmed by 7 bases and J by 0 bases, leaving 11 bases between them. The CDR3 has 14 residues. The germline CDR1 and CDR2 sequences are MNHNS and SASEGT. The CDR3, as DNA: TGTGCCAGCACCATGGACAAAAGCACAGATACGCAGTATTTT. Translated: CASTMDKSTDTQYF.

The rearrangement links TRBV7-2 to TRBJ2-6, with TRBD1 identical over 8 bases. With 5 bases clipped from V and 0 bases from J, the junction kept 12 bases outside the gene matches. This CDR3 is 19 amino acids long. Germline CDR1 SGHTA, CDR2 FQGNSA. The CDR3 region is CASSRRGQALLSGANVLTF. The CDR3 bases are TGTGCCAGCAGCCGACGGGGACAGGCTTTACTCTCTGGGGCCAACGTCCTGACTTTC.

The chain carries TRBV6-1 and TRBJ2-7; 10 positions match TRBD1. This CDR3 spans 14 amino acids. V lost 8 bases to trimming and J lost 4 bases; unmatched junction nucleotides: 8. Germline V CDR1 and CDR2: MNHNS, SASEGT. CDR3 region: CASSSRDRGYEQYF. Here the CDR3 DNA reads TGTGCCAGCTCCTCCCGGGACAGGGGATACGAGCAGTACTTC.

J is TRBJ1-4 and V is TRBV7-9; D is perhaps TRBD1 (5 bases). This CDR3 spans 14 amino acids. Between the trimmed V and J ends, which lost 4 bases and 8 bases, there was a span of 14 bases. CDR1 is SEHNR, CDR2 FQNEAQ, per germline (reference sequence). CDR3 sequence (DNA): TGTGCCAGCAGCTCTCCAGTGAGACAGGAAAAACTGTTTTTT. Translated, it gives CASSSPVRQEKLFF.